What follows describes a single T cell receptor (beta chain). This specimen belongs to a study of blood T cell repertoires in COVID-19. TCRdb's copy holds only in-frame clones and misses some; the assay was immunoSEQ multiplex PCR. The sample holds some 50,000 clones, around 87% seen once. Each recovered donor of Cohort 3 presented with two negative PCRs, clearance, or symptom resolution. This CDR3 has 14 amino acids. Unmatched junction bases numbered 11, after V lost 1 base and J lost 14 bases. CDR1 and CDR2 from the germline V gene are MNHEY and SMNVEV (reference sequence). The sequence was collected from a woman aged 50 to 60 who had recovered from COVID-19. The chain uses TRBV27 and TRBJ2-3, with TRBD1 matching 8 bases. The specimen was PBMCs or T cells enriched from blood (not recorded which). The CDR3 region has the DNA TGTGCCAGCAGTTTATATCAGGGGGCCCCACAGCGGTATTTT. Protein sequence: CASSLYQGAPQRYF.